The 21 T cell receptor beta chains listed next were all sequenced from one sample in a study of cytotoxic CD8 clonotypes in ibrutinib-treated CLL. This table comes from immunoSEQ multiplex PCR, and its TCRdb copy is limited to in-frame clones, with some not included. The sample consists of over 150,000 clones, about two thirds of them appearing once. This specimen was PBMCs, taken after 24 months of ibrutinib treatment. These receptor sequences come from a human donor with chronic lymphocytic leukemia.

V and J are TRBV9 and TRBJ2-7; a weak D match, TRBD1 (5 bases). The germline V gene has CDR1 SGDLS and CDR2 YYNGEE. Trimming removed 3 bases from V and 6 bases from J, with 13 bases in between. There are 13 residues in the CDR3. The CDR3 reads CASSEGPWGEQYF. The CDR3 bases are TGTGCCAGCAGCGAGGGGCCGTGGGGCGAGCAGTACTTC.

The CDR3 region is CASSIQGPTEAFF. As DNA, the CDR3 is TGTGCCAGTAGTATACAGGGGCCCACTGAAGCTTTCTTT. J is TRBJ1-1 and V is TRBV19, with D possibly TRBD1 on 6 matching bases. The CDR3 covers 13 residues. Germline CDR1 LNHDA, CDR2 SQIVND (reference sequence). Trimming shortened V by 2 bases and J by 4 bases, and 8 bases separated the two germline ends.

The rearrangement uses TRBV27 and TRBJ2-5; a possible D gene is TRBD1 (6 bases). The CDR3 loop spans 19 amino acids. Between the trimmed V and J ends, which lost 6 bases and 4 bases, there was a span of 30 bases. Germline CDR1 reads MNHEY; CDR2 reads SMNVEV (reference sequence). CDR3 residues: CASSTDSPDSSRLGETQYF. The CDR3 DNA reads as TGTGCCAGCAGCACAGACTCCCCGGACAGCTCTAGGTTGGGAGAGACCCAGTACTTC.

This clone was seen a handful of times. The CDR3 nucleotides read TGCGCCAGCACCTTCGGGACAGGGAATGAAAAACTGTTTTTT. The encoded protein is CASTFGTGNEKLFF. The chain recombines TRBV5-1 with TRBJ1-4, with 9 bases matching TRBD1. The CDR3 totals 14 residues. With V trimmed by 6 bases and J by 5 bases, 5 bases remained unmatched. The V gene's germline CDR1 is SGHRS and CDR2 YFSETQ.

The chain uses TRBV6-6 and TRBJ2-1, with 7 bases fitting TRBD1. The length of the CDR3 is 15 residues. The trim removed 2 bases at V and 3 bases at J, leaving 4 bases unmatched. Germline values: CDR1 MNHNY, CDR2 SVGAGI (reference sequence). DNA of the CDR3: TGTGCCAGCAGTTACGGGGGACAGTACTACAATGAGCAGTTCTTC. This sequence encodes CASSYGGQYYNEQFF.

The V gene is TRBV4-2, the J gene TRBJ1-1; no definite D call. Germline lookup yields CDR1 LGHNA and CDR2 YNFKEQ. This CDR3 contains 15 residues. V was pared by 4 bases and J by 4 bases, with 16 bases between. The CDR3 DNA reads TGTGCCAGCAGCCCAAACCAAGTATCAGGCACTGAAGCTTTCTTT. Translated: CASSPNQVSGTEAFF.

This clone was seen a handful of times. The chain recombines TRBV6-5 with TRBJ2-1; no clear D gene. The V and J ends lost 0 bases and 7 bases respectively, with 7 bases between them. The CDR3 is 13 amino acids. From germline, CDR1 is MNHEY and CDR2 SVGAGI. DNA for the CDR3: TGTGCCAGCAGTTACTCGAAAGGGAATGAGCAGTTCTTC. Residues: CASSYSKGNEQFF.

In its sample, this clone was seen a few times. This chain links TRBV7-9 with TRBJ1-3; no clear D gene. The CDR3 has 14 amino acids. Germline V lookup: CDR1 SEHNR, CDR2 FQNEAQ (reference sequence). Trimming took 3 bases from V and 0 from J, leaving 6 bases between them. CDR3 sequence (DNA): TGTGCCAGCAGCTTTGGGGACTCTGGAAACACCATATATTTT. It translates to CASSFGDSGNTIYF. The full variable domain, its missing parts supplied by reference TRBV7-9 and TRBJ1-3, is DTGVSQNPRHKITKRGQNVTFRCDPISEHNRLYWYRQTLGQGPEFLTYFQNEAQLEKSRLLSDRFSAERPKGSFSTLEIQRTEQGDSAMYLCASSFGDSGNTIYFGEGSWLTVV.

The chain carries TRBV10-1 and TRBJ2-1; D is perhaps TRBD2 (6 bases). From germline, CDR1 is WNHNN and CDR2 SYGVQD (reference sequence). The CDR3 has 16 amino acids. The V end lost 4 bases, the J end lost 5 bases, and 18 bases lay between the germline ends. In DNA, the CDR3 is TGCGCCAGCAGTGGTCGGCCGGGAGCTATCGACAATGAGCAGTTCTTC. Amino acids: CASSGRPGAIDNEQFF.

The V gene is TRBV29-1, the J gene TRBJ2-1; perhaps TRBD1 as D (5 bases). The CDR3 contains 11 residues. CDR1 is SQVTM, CDR2 ANQGSEA, per germline. The CDR3 spells CLTDSYNEQFF. CDR3 DNA: TGCTTGACAGACTCCTACAATGAGCAGTTCTTC.

This chain joins TRBV18 and TRBJ2-2; TRBD2 is a possible D gene (7 bases). Germline V gene sequence: CDR1 KGHSH, CDR2 LQKENI. The V gene lost 2 bases and the J gene lost 4 bases, with 11 bases spanning the gap. The CDR3 spans 15 residues. The DNA of the CDR3 is TGTGCCAGCTCACCAATCGGGGGGCCCACCGGGGAGCTGTTTTTT. As protein: CASSPIGGPTGELFF.

The rearrangement joins TRBV5-1 to TRBJ2-7, with TRBD2 matching over 7 bases. Germline assignment: CDR1 SGHRS and CDR2 YFSETQ. Trimming cost V 0 bases and J 3 bases; bases outside gene matches: 12. The CDR3 covers 17 residues. DNA for the CDR3: TGCGCCAGCAGCTTGGCCGCTCTAGCGGCAAAAAACTACGAGCAGTACTTC. Translating gives CASSLAALAAKNYEQYF. Full variable domain (missing parts from reference TRBV5-1 and TRBJ2-7): KAGVTQTPRYLIKTRGQQVTLSCSPISGHRSVSWYQQTPGQGLQFLFEYFSETQRNKGNFPGRFSGRQFSNSRSEMNVSTLELGDSALYLCASSLAALAAKNYEQYFGPGTRLTVT.

The chain uses TRBV28 and TRBJ1-2; tentatively, D is TRBD1 (5 bases). V gave up 6 bases and J gave up 8 bases, with 16 bases separating them. CDR3 length: 13 residues. Germline assignment: CDR1 MDHEN and CDR2 SYDVKM. In DNA form, the CDR3 reads TGTGCCAGCAGGCCGGGGCCGTCTATGGGCTACACCTTC. Its translation is CASRPGPSMGYTF.

The chain combines TRBV19 with TRBJ2-4; 7 bases are shared with TRBD2. This CDR3 comprises 17 residues. The V gene's germline CDR1 is LNHDA and CDR2 SQIVND (reference sequence). Trimming cost V 5 bases and J 3 bases; bases outside gene matches: 13. The DNA for the CDR3 is TGTGCCAGTAGTTCCCGGGGGGTAGCGGAGGACAAAAACATTCAGTACTTC. Its protein product is CASSSRGVAEDKNIQYF.

The V gene is TRBV7-2, the J gene TRBJ2-7; D is perhaps TRBD1 (5 bases). Trimming left V 3 bases short and J 4 bases short, with 13 bases between. The CDR3 is 14 amino acids. Germline V lookup: CDR1 SGHTA, CDR2 FQGNSA. CDR3 loop: CASSLEKGWYEQYF. DNA for the CDR3: TGTGCCAGCAGCTTGGAAAAGGGGTGGTACGAGCAGTACTTC. The full variable domain, rest sourced from reference TRBV7-2 and TRBJ2-7, is GAGVSQSPSNKVTEKGKDVELRCDPISGHTALYWYRQSLGQGLEFLIYFQGNSAPDKSGLPSDRFSAERTGGSVSTLTIQRTQQEDSAVYLCASSLEKGWYEQYFGPGTRLTVT.

The chain employs TRBV7-2 and TRBJ2-1; TRBD2 is a possible D gene (5 bases). Germline CDR1 and CDR2: SGHTA and FQGNSA. The ends were cut back, 8 bases at V and 4 bases at J, with 18 bases in the middle. The CDR3 extends over 15 amino acids. CDR3 loop: CASRTGSSLYNEQFF. The CDR3 DNA is TGTGCCAGCCGAACGGGGTCGAGTCTTTACAATGAGCAGTTCTTC.

The sample holds a few counts of this clone. The chain has TRBV7-9 and TRBJ2-3; TRBD2 aligns across 7 bases. This CDR3 has 16 amino acids. Trimming took 2 bases from V and 1 from J; bases not matched to a gene: 6. CDR1 and CDR2 (germline): SEHNR, FQNEAQ (reference sequence). The CDR3 DNA follows: TGTGCCAGCAGCTTATTGGGCGGGAGTGGCACAGATACGCAGTATTTT. This translates into CASSLLGGSGTDTQYF.

This sequence joins TRBV27 and TRBJ2-7, with 8 bases that match TRBD1. With 4 bases clipped from V and 7 bases from J, the junction kept 6 bases outside the gene matches. This CDR3 comprises 13 residues. CDR1 is MNHEY, CDR2 SMNVEV, per germline (reference sequence). The DNA for the CDR3 is TGTGCCAGCAGTTCGGACAGGGAAAATGAGCAGTACTTC. Residues: CASSSDRENEQYF.

The rearrangement uses TRBV25-1 and TRBJ2-1; TRBD1 matches 10 bases. V lost 3 bases, J lost 4 bases, and 9 bases stayed unmatched. Germline CDR1 is MGHDK and CDR2 is SYGVNS. This CDR3 is 17 amino acids long. For the CDR3, the DNA is TGTGCCAGCAGTGATGCCCCGCCGGGACAGGGGTACAATGAGCAGTTCTTC. Amino acid sequence: CASSDAPPGQGYNEQFF.

This clone was picked up a small number of times. The chain recombines TRBV30 with TRBJ1-1; D is perhaps TRBD1 (5 bases). This CDR3 contains 13 residues. CDR1 GTSNPN and CDR2 SVGIG come from the germline V gene (reference sequence). V was shortened by 5 bases and J by 7 bases, with 17 bases between the two germline ends. For the CDR3, the DNA is TGTGCCTGGTATTCCGGGACGAACGGTGAAGCTTTCTTT. It specifies CAWYSGTNGEAFF.

This clone was seen a handful of times. This chain links TRBV7-3 with TRBJ2-5; possibly TRBD1 for D (6 bases). The length of the CDR3 is 14 residues. The V end lost 4 bases, the J end lost 4 bases, and 13 bases lay between the germline ends. The germline V gene has CDR1 SGHTA and CDR2 FQGTGA. DNA of the CDR3: TGTGCCAGCAGCTACTCAGGGGTCGCAGAGACCCAGTACTTC. It encodes CASSYSGVAETQYF.